What follows is one TCR beta chain and its context. Germline and junction disagree at one end, which may indicate a read error. As processed by the authors: Reference gene primer amplification gave nucleated cell count estimates. Sequencing was performed with immunoSEQ multiplex PCR; in TCRdb, only in-frame clones are kept and a portion is missing. V, J and clone size were drawn from that table, and D and trimming were deduced from the DNA. The sample records around 140,000 clones, approximately 80% being singletons. The data derive from a study of blood T cell repertoires in COVID-19. Study-level background: The United States, Italy and Spain were the sources of the acute and convalescent COVID-19 samples. T cells, B-cell-depleted T cells, or PBMCs provided the cDNA or gDNA that served as material.

The V gene's germline CDR1 is MDHEN and CDR2 SYDVKM. There are 16 residues in the CDR3. The sequenced sample was peripheral blood. This sequence originates from a human donor in a cohort sampled during active COVID-19. The J gene is TRBJ2-1, the V gene TRBV28; D may be TRBD2 (7 bases). The CDR3 DNA is TGTGCCAGCAGTTTCCAGCGCGGGGGACACTACAGTGAGCAGTTCTTC. Amino acids: CASSFQRGGHYSEQFF.